A selection of T cell receptor beta chains follows, all from one sample in a study of Ad26.COV2.S vaccination and SARS-CoV-2 variants. The method was immunoSEQ multiplex PCR; TCRdb's version includes in-frame clones alone and lacks a portion of them. The data hold 300,000 to 350,000 clones, with approximately 87% observed a single time. The material sequenced was peripheral blood, taken in a trial of Ad26.COV2.S vaccine versus placebo. Source of these receptors: a person aged 18-65 years who received the Ad26.COV2.S COVID-19 vaccine or a placebo. Both conserved end residues are part of each CDR3. The D gene is left open where the match is weak. A row's size may be missing; if present it is once, few, many or a size class.

len: 20; abundance: -; j_gene: TRBJ2-3; d_gene: TRBD2; v_gene: TRBV4-3; CDR3nt: TGCGCCAGCAGCCAAGATAGGGGACTGGGACTAGCGGGAGGCACAGATACGCAGTATTTT; CDR3aa: CASSQDRGLGLAGGTDTQYF
len: 15; abundance: -; j_gene: TRBJ1-4; d_gene: TRBD1; v_gene: TRBV19; CDR3nt: TGTGCCAGTAGTTCTGTGCAGGGGGCTAATGAAAAACTGTTTTTT; CDR3aa: CASSSVQGANEKLFF
len: 14; abundance: few; j_gene: TRBJ1-5; d_gene: TRBD1; v_gene: TRBV7-2; CDR3nt: TGTGCCAGCAGCTACAGGGGTAGGGATCAGCCCCAGCATTTT; CDR3aa: CASSYRGRDQPQHF
len: 12; abundance: -; j_gene: TRBJ2-5; d_gene: -; v_gene: TRBV5-5; CDR3nt: TGTGCCAGCAGCTTTCCGGGAGAGACCCAGTACTTC; CDR3aa: CASSFPGETQYF
len: 13; abundance: -; j_gene: TRBJ1-5; d_gene: -; v_gene: TRBV12-5; CDR3nt: TGTGCTAGTGGTTTAGACACTTATCAGCCCCAGCATTTT; CDR3aa: CASGLDTYQPQHF
len: 15; abundance: -; j_gene: TRBJ2-1; d_gene: -; v_gene: TRBV3-1/TRBV3-2; CDR3nt: TGTGCCAGCAGCCTCCCCGATCTATCCTACAATGAGCAGTTCTTC; CDR3aa: CASSLPDLSYNEQFF
len: 13; abundance: -; j_gene: TRBJ1-1; d_gene: -; v_gene: TRBV6-5; CDR3nt: TGTGCCAGCAGTTATAGCAGGAACACTGAAGCTTTCTTT; CDR3aa: CASSYSRNTEAFF
len: 15; abundance: -; j_gene: TRBJ2-3; d_gene: -; v_gene: TRBV29-1; CDR3nt: TGCAGCGTTGAAGAAGGAAAGCTTTTGACAGATACGCAGTATTTT; CDR3aa: CSVEEGKLLTDTQYF
len: 15; abundance: -; j_gene: TRBJ1-6; d_gene: -; v_gene: TRBV3-1/TRBV3-2; CDR3nt: TGTGCCAGCAGCCATCATGACAGTGGAAATTCACCCCTCCACTTT; CDR3aa: CASSHHDSGNSPLHF
len: 13; abundance: -; j_gene: TRBJ2-2; d_gene: -; v_gene: TRBV29-1; CDR3nt: TGCAGCGTTGATCTGAGGGGCACCGGGGAGCTGTTTTTT; CDR3aa: CSVDLRGTGELFF
len: 20; abundance: -; j_gene: TRBJ2-4; d_gene: TRBD1; v_gene: TRBV7-8; CDR3nt: TGTGCCAGCAGCTTAATAGGGACAGGGCCCGGGGGTGCTGCCAAAAACATTCAGTACTTC; CDR3aa: CASSLIGTGPGGAAKNIQYF
len: 14; abundance: -; j_gene: TRBJ2-1; d_gene: -; v_gene: TRBV11-3; CDR3nt: TGTGCCAGCAGCCCGGGGGTTACCTACAATGAGCAGTTCTTC; CDR3aa: CASSPGVTYNEQFF
len: 14; abundance: -; j_gene: TRBJ1-6; d_gene: -; v_gene: TRBV19; CDR3nt: TGTGCCACCCCTAACAGGGTTAAGAATTCACCCCTCCACTTT; CDR3aa: CATPNRVKNSPLHF
len: 15; abundance: -; j_gene: TRBJ2-3; d_gene: -; v_gene: TRBV4-1; CDR3nt: TGCGCCAGCTCCCTGAGGTCAGCCAACGGGGATACGCAGTATTTT; CDR3aa: CASSLRSANGDTQYF
len: 13; abundance: few; j_gene: TRBJ1-5; d_gene: -; v_gene: TRBV18; CDR3nt: TGTGCCAGCTCACCGGACGGAAACCAGCCCCAGCATTTT; CDR3aa: CASSPDGNQPQHF